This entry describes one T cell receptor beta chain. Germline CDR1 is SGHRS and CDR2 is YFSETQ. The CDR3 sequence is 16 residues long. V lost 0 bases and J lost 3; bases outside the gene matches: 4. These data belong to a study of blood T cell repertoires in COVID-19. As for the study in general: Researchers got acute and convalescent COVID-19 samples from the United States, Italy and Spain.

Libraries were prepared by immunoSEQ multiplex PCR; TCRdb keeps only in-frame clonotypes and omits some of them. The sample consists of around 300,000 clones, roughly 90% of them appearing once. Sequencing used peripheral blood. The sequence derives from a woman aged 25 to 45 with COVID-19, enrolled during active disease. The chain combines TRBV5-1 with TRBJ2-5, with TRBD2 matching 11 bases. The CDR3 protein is CASSLAGTSGEETQYF. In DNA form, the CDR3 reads TGCGCCAGCAGCTTGGCCGGGACTAGCGGAGAAGAGACCCAGTACTTC.